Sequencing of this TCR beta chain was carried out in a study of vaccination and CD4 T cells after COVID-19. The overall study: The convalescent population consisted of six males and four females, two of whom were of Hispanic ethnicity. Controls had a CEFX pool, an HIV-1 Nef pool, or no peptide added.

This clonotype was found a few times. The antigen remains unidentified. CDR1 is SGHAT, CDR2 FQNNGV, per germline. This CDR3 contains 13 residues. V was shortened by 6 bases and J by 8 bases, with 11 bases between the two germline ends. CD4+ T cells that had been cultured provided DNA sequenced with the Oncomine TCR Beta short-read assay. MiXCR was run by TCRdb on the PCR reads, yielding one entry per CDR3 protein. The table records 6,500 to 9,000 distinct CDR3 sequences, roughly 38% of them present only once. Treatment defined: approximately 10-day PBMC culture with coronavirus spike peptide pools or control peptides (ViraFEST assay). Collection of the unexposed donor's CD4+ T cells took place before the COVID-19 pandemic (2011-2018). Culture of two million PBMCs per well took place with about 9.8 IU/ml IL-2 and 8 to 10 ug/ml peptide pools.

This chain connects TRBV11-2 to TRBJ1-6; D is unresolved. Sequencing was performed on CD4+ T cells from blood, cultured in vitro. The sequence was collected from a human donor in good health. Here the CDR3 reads CASSLAIDSPLHF. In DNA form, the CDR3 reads TGTGCCAGCAGTTTGGCCATCGATTCACCCCTCCACTTT.